Shown below are 17 T cell receptor beta chains from a single sample sequenced in a study of blood T cells in healthy people across ages. Using a J-beta primer mix together with a sample-barcoded 5' primer, a second PCR was run for about 6 to 12 cycles. Each CDR3 protein gets one entry after TCRdb re-called the 5' RACE reads with MiXCR. The table lists around 970,000 distinct CDR3 sequences, around 54% of them singletons. Sample: blood. The receptors stem from a woman aged 55-69 years in good health.

The chain employs TRBV20-1 and TRBJ2-1; D gene uncertain. Germline V lookup: CDR1 DFQATT, CDR2 SNEGSKA (reference sequence). The CDR3 is 14 residues long. V lost 5 bases, J lost 0 bases, and 11 bases lay in between. The CDR3 is CSAVRSDSYNEQFF. For the CDR3, the DNA is TGCAGTGCTGTACGTTCGGACTCCTACAATGAGCAGTTCTTC.

The V gene is TRBV4-1, the J gene TRBJ2-3, with 9 bases lining up with TRBD2. This CDR3 region has 17 residues. J was trimmed by 2 bases and V by 4 bases; bases with no gene match: 10. CDR1 and CDR2 from the germline V gene are MGHRA and YSYEKL. CDR3 amino acids: CASSLRLTSGYTDTQYF. CDR3 in DNA: TGCGCCAGCAGCCTACGGCTCACTAGCGGGTACACAGATACGCAGTATTTT.

The rearrangement uses TRBV11-2 and TRBJ2-1; D possibly matches TRBD1 or TRBD2 (5 bases each). This CDR3 has 14 residues. Germline CDR1 SGHAT, CDR2 FQNNGV. V gave up 10 bases and J gave up 6 bases, with 19 bases separating them. The DNA for the CDR3 is TGTGCCAACACAACGGGACCCCATCTCAATGAGCAGTTCTTC. Translating it yields CANTTGPHLNEQFF.

The chain combines TRBV7-9 with TRBJ1-4; TRBD1 matches 8 bases. The CDR3 has 16 residues. Germline V lookup: CDR1 SEHNR, CDR2 FQNEAQ (reference sequence). V lost 3 bases, J lost 5 bases, and 8 bases stayed unmatched. The CDR3 nucleotides read TGTGCCAGCAGCTTGACAAGAACAGGGGGGAATGAAAAACTGTTTTTT. It codes for CASSLTRTGGNEKLFF.

V gene TRBV28 combines with J gene TRBJ2-5; D remains unclear. The J call may be faulty, since TRBJ2-7 better matches the DNA end. Per the germline V gene, CDR1 is MDHEN and CDR2 is SYDVKM. CDR3 length: 14 amino acids. The CDR3 protein is CASSESGIRYEQYF. The CDR3 DNA follows: TGTGCCAGCAGTGAATCAGGTATCCGCTACGAGCAGTACTTC.

This chain connects TRBV27 to TRBJ2-7; tentatively, D is TRBD1 or TRBD2 (5 bases each). CDR3 size: 13 residues. Trimming took off 5 bases at V and 12 bases at J, with 20 bases between the two ends. Germline CDR1 MNHEY, CDR2 SMNVEV (reference sequence). CDR3 loop: CASSARDDYPGYF. The CDR3 DNA sequence: TGTGCCAGCAGTGCCCGGGACGACTACCCTGGGTACTTC.

CDR3 coding DNA: TGTGCCAGCAGCTTAGGGGGGGCTGAGGCAAGCACAGATACGCAGTATTTT. Protein product: CASSLGGAEASTDTQYF. The chain links TRBV7-2 to TRBJ2-3; the D call may be TRBD1 or TRBD2 (6 bases each). Trimming took off 1 base at V and 0 bases at J, with 14 bases between the two ends. From germline, CDR1 is SGHTA and CDR2 FQGNSA. This CDR3 has 17 amino acids.

This chain links TRBV28 with TRBJ1-2; 8 nucleotides line up with TRBD1. Germline V lookup: CDR1 MDHEN, CDR2 SYDVKM. V lost 2 bases, J lost 5 bases, and 10 bases stayed unmatched. The CDR3 loop spans 16 amino acids. CDR3 region: CASSLTPGTGSYGYTF. The CDR3 DNA reads as TGTGCCAGCAGTTTAACTCCCGGGACAGGATCGTATGGCTACACCTTC.

The V and J genes are TRBV29-1 and TRBJ2-1; D is perhaps TRBD2 (5 bases). Germline CDR1 reads SQVTM; CDR2 reads ANQGSEA. With 3 bases removed from V and 4 bases from J, the gap between germline ends came to 13 bases. CDR3 size: 14 residues. The CDR3 region has the DNA TGCAGCGTTGATTTCCGGGGAAGATACAATGAGCAGTTCTTC. Translation: CSVDFRGRYNEQFF.

J is TRBJ2-1 and V is TRBV5-1; TRBD2 agrees at 7 bases. Germline values: CDR1 SGHRS, CDR2 YFSETQ. The trim removed 4 bases at V and 0 bases at J, leaving 10 bases unmatched. This CDR3 has 17 residues. CDR3 bases: TGCGCCAGCAGCCCGGGGAGGGCCCTTAGCTCCTACAATGAGCAGTTCTTC. Amino acid sequence: CASSPGRALSSYNEQFF.

The genes are TRBV20-1 and TRBJ2-1; 8 bases are shared with TRBD2. CDR1 DFQATT and CDR2 SNEGSKA come from the germline V gene (reference sequence). Losses at the gene ends were 6 bases for V and 7 bases for J; bases not matched to a gene: 14. The CDR3 has 15 residues. The CDR3 nucleotides read TGCAGTGCCACCGGACCAGCGGGAGTAGGGAATGAGCAGTTCTTC. Translation: CSATGPAGVGNEQFF.

This clonotype has only one observation. The genes are TRBV15 and TRBJ2-1; D gene unclear. CDR1 and CDR2 (germline): LNHNV, YYDKDF (reference sequence). The CDR3 has 14 residues. V was trimmed by 5 bases and J by 5 bases, leaving 13 bases between them. CDR3 in DNA: TGTGCCACCAGCGCGATCGGGTATCACAATGAGCAGTTCTTC. Residues: CATSAIGYHNEQFF.

V is TRBV25-1 and J is TRBJ2-1; 7 bases match TRBD2. The CDR3 runs to 16 residues. Germline V gene sequence: CDR1 MGHDK, CDR2 SYGVNS. Trimming cost V 6 bases and J 0 bases; bases outside gene matches: 8. The CDR3 DNA reads as TGTGCCAGCAGCTCCTCTAGCGGCCACTCCTACAATGAGCAGTTCTTC. Protein sequence: CASSSSSGHSYNEQFF.

In DNA form, the CDR3 reads TGCAGCGTTGAACTCCCAGTGGGATATGGCTACACCTTC. The encoded protein is CSVELPVGYGYTF. This chain connects TRBV29-1 to TRBJ1-2; D ambiguous. Germline CDR1 SQVTM, CDR2 ANQGSEA. This CDR3 has 13 residues. V was pared by 2 bases and J by 5 bases, with 12 bases between.

V usage is TRBV2 and J usage is TRBJ1-1; maybe TRBD1 (6 bases). Looked up from germline, CDR1 is SNHLY and CDR2 is FYNNEI. The length of the CDR3 is 12 residues. Trimming left V 4 bases short and J 6 bases short, with 9 bases between. The CDR3 sequence: CASSAGESEAFF. In DNA form, the CDR3 reads TGTGCCAGCAGTGCAGGGGAATCTGAAGCTTTCTTT.

The table lists this clonotype with a few counts. The CDR3 sequence is CASSLGSGFQETQYF. Here the CDR3 DNA reads TGTGCCAGCAGTCTCGGATCAGGGTTTCAAGAGACCCAGTACTTC. The chain employs TRBV6-2 or TRBV6-3 and TRBJ2-5; D may be TRBD1 (5 bases). This CDR3 is built from 15 residues. Trimming pared 5 bases from V and 2 bases from J, leaving 15 bases between. Per germline, CDR1 MNHEY and CDR2 SVGEGT.

The rearrangement links TRBV7-9 to TRBJ2-7, with D uncertain. With the DNA end fitting TRBJ2-5 better, the J assignment may be wrong. From germline, CDR1 is SEHNR and CDR2 FQNEAQ (reference sequence). This CDR3 comprises 12 residues. This CDR3 is CASSLVHETQYF. For the CDR3, the DNA is TGTGCCAGCAGCTTAGTTCACGAGACCCAGTACTTC.